This entry lists 5 T cell receptor beta chains sequenced from one sample in a study of blood T cell repertoires in COVID-19. Measured with immunoSEQ multiplex PCR; TCRdb has only the in-frame clones, and not every one. This sample yields around 310,000 clones, of which almost 90% are seen a single time; 0.95% to 1.3% belongs to the top ten. Sequencing input: peripheral blood. Receptors originate from a woman between 40 and 50 years old with COVID-19, enrolled during active disease.

V gene TRBV19 combines with J gene TRBJ1-6, with 7 bases that match TRBD1. The CDR3 runs 14 residues. V lost 6 bases to trimming and J lost 6 bases; unmatched junction nucleotides: 5. Germline V lookup: CDR1 LNHDA, CDR2 SQIVND (reference sequence). DNA for the CDR3: TGTGCCAGTAGGGGGACAGCCATTAATTCACCCCTCCACTTT. Its protein product is CASRGTAINSPLHF.

The chain combines TRBV24-1 with TRBJ1-1; a possible D gene is TRBD1 (6 bases). V shed 2 bases and J shed 5 bases, with 14 bases lying between them. Germline loops: CDR1 KGHDR, CDR2 SFDVKD. The CDR3 spans 15 residues. CDR3: CATSDSSQGQTEAFF. The CDR3 coding sequence is TGTGCCACCAGTGATTCCTCGCAGGGACAAACTGAAGCTTTCTTT.

The V call is TRBV19, the J call TRBJ1-1, with 10 bases fitting TRBD1. This CDR3 is 16 amino acids long. CDR1 and CDR2 from the germline V gene are LNHDA and SQIVND (reference sequence). Germline trimming cut 5 bases from V and 5 bases from J; bases unmatched to any gene: 11. The CDR3 region is CASSPTGGTGVTEAFF. For the CDR3, the DNA is TGTGCCAGTAGTCCCACCGGAGGGACAGGGGTTACTGAAGCTTTCTTT.

The chain employs TRBV29-1 and TRBJ1-1; 10 nucleotides agree with TRBD1. The CDR3 has 14 residues. J gave up 6 bases and V 7 bases, and 11 bases lay outside the gene matches. Germline values: CDR1 SQVTM, CDR2 ANQGSEA. CDR3 in amino acids: CSATGTGVGPEAFF. The CDR3 DNA sequence: TGCAGCGCGACGGGGACAGGGGTAGGGCCTGAAGCTTTCTTT.

This chain uses TRBV28 with TRBJ2-1, with 9 bases identical to TRBD1. CDR1 and CDR2 (germline): MDHEN, SYDVKM. The CDR3 extends over 15 amino acids. The trim removed 7 bases at V and 5 bases at J, leaving 9 bases unmatched. This CDR3 is CASTRTTGGNNEQFF. The CDR3 bases are TGTGCCAGCACCCGAACGACAGGGGGGAACAATGAGCAGTTCTTC. The full variable domain, in which reference TRBV28 and TRBJ2-1 provide the parts outside the CDR3, is DVKVTQSSRYLVKRTGEKVFLECVQDMDHENMFWYRQDPGLGLRLIYFSYDVKMKEKGDIPEGYSVSREKKERFSLILESASTNQTSMYLCASTRTTGGNNEQFFGPGTRLTVL.